Below are 6 T cell receptor beta chains sequenced from a single sample in a study of naive and memory T cell subsets. As to treatment: skin biopsy from PPD injection site in Mantoux-positive individual. A UMI-containing oligonucleotide was joined by 3' ligation to the TCR cDNA template. Amplification of ligated cDNA took four PCR rounds with SP2 and nested alpha and beta constant primers. TCRdb reprocessed the UMI-ligation and nested PCR reads via MiXCR and lists one record per CDR3 protein. The sample contains 35,000 to 40,000 distinct CDR3 sequences, more than 9.5% of which appear only once. The sequences come from skin, collected from a tuberculin skin test site. These receptors were taken from an adult in good health.

CDR3 nucleotide sequence: TGTGCCATCAAATTGGACAGCATGAACACTGAAGCTTTCTTT. Its translation: CAIKLDSMNTEAFF. The V and J genes are TRBV10-3 and TRBJ1-1; the D gene is possibly TRBD1 (6 bases). The CDR3 totals 14 residues. The ends were cut back, 7 bases at V and 0 bases at J, with 12 bases in the middle. Per the germline V gene, CDR1 is ENHRY and CDR2 is SYGVKD.

The table lists this clonotype with a few counts. The chain recombines TRBV12-5 with TRBJ1-2, with D unresolved. The V and J ends lost 6 bases and 5 bases respectively, with 16 bases between them. The germline CDR1 and CDR2 sequences are LGHNT and FRNRAP. The CDR3 contains 14 residues. The CDR3 region is CASGFWQALYGYTF. The DNA of the CDR3 is TGTGCTAGTGGCTTTTGGCAGGCCCTATATGGCTACACCTTC.

The chain carries TRBV27 and TRBJ2-1; 10 bases map to TRBD2. Germline V gives CDR1 MNHEY, CDR2 SMNVEV (reference sequence). Trimming removed 5 bases from V and 5 bases from J; junction bases left unmatched: 9. The CDR3 extends over 16 amino acids. CDR3: CASSPLSGGLNNEQFF. The CDR3 DNA reads TGTGCCAGCAGTCCCCTTAGCGGGGGGTTGAACAATGAGCAGTTCTTC.

The V call is TRBV11-2, the J call TRBJ2-5, with D tentatively TRBD1 (6 bases). V lost 4 bases, J lost 4 bases, and 10 bases lay in between. The CDR3 runs to 13 residues. CDR1 SGHAT and CDR2 FQNNGV come from the germline V gene. In DNA, the CDR3 is TGTGCCAGCAGCTCGTGGACAGTAGAGACCCAGTACTTC. Translation: CASSSWTVETQYF.

This clonotype was detected only a few times. The chain couples TRBV29-1 to TRBJ1-1, with TRBD1 matching 8 bases. V lost 4 bases to trimming and J lost 1 base; unmatched junction nucleotides: 11. CDR3 length equals 16 residues. Germline V gene sequence: CDR1 SQVTM, CDR2 ANQGSEA. In nucleotides, the CDR3 is TGCAGCGTTGTTAAGCGGGACAGGTCCGGGAACACTGAAGCTTTCTTT. Amino acids: CSVVKRDRSGNTEAFF. The variable domain in full, with the rest retrieved from reference TRBV29-1 and TRBJ1-1, is SAVISQKPSRDICQRGTSLTIQCQVDSQVTMMFWYRQQPGQSLTLIATANQGSEATYESGFVIDKFPISRPNLTFSTLTVSNMSPEDSSIYLCSVVKRDRSGNTEAFFGQGTRLTVV.

Ten or more counts support this clonotype. This chain connects TRBV6-5 to TRBJ2-7; tentatively, D is TRBD2 (5 bases). The CDR3 sequence is 14 residues long. Germline-derived CDR1 and CDR2 are MNHEY and SVGAGI. V lost 5 bases and J 0 bases, leaving 11 bases between the germline ends. CDR3 region: CASSQSGNSYEQYF. CDR3 sequence (DNA): TGTGCCAGCAGTCAATCCGGGAACTCCTACGAGCAGTACTTC.